This entry lists 25 T cell receptor beta chains sequenced from one sample in a study of CD8 T cells in Susac syndrome. After extraction with the RNeasy kit, about 0.5 to 1 ug of the RNA was reverse transcribed using random hexamers. MiXCR was run by TCRdb on the immunoSEQ multiplex PCR reads, yielding one entry per CDR3 protein. Among about 150,000 distinct CDR3 sequences listed, nearly 97% were seen once. The specimen sequenced was CD8+ T cells from PBMCs. The receptors here all came from a human donor with multiple sclerosis.

The rearrangement joins TRBV29-1 to TRBJ2-5; D is possibly TRBD1 (5 bases). This CDR3 region has 13 residues. The germline V and J ends were trimmed by 6 bases and 4 bases, with 15 bases remaining between them. Germline lookup yields CDR1 SQVTM and CDR2 ANQGSEA. CDR3: CSVLSREPETQYF. CDR3 bases: TGCAGCGTCCTCAGCAGGGAACCAGAGACCCAGTACTTC.

The chain has TRBV5-1 and TRBJ1-2, with D maybe TRBD1 (5 bases). CDR1 and CDR2 from the germline V gene are SGHRS and YFSETQ. CDR3 length: 14 residues. Trimming pared 1 base from V and 3 bases from J, leaving 10 bases between. The CDR3 DNA reads as TGCGCCAGCAGCTTGTATGGGGGAGACTATGGCTACACCTTC. As protein: CASSLYGGDYGYTF.

V and J are TRBV27 and TRBJ2-7; D is uncertain. In germline, CDR1 is MNHEY, CDR2 SMNVEV (reference sequence). The CDR3 is 13 residues long. Trimming removed 7 bases at V and 2 bases at J, with 12 bases between. The CDR3: CASTPLPPYEQYF. CDR3 DNA: TGTGCCAGCACCCCCCTCCCTCCCTACGAGCAGTACTTC.

The genes are TRBV20-1 and TRBJ1-1; a possible D gene is TRBD1 (5 bases). Trimming shortened V by 8 bases and J by 8 bases, and 18 bases separated the two germline ends. Germline assignment: CDR1 DFQATT and CDR2 SNEGSKA (reference sequence). The CDR3 contains 12 residues. The CDR3 here is CSSGPDPLEAFF. DNA for the CDR3: TGCAGTTCAGGGCCAGATCCTTTAGAAGCTTTCTTT.

The J gene is TRBJ2-1, the V gene TRBV29-1, with TRBD1 matching 7 bases. The germline V gene encodes CDR1 SQVTM and CDR2 ANQGSEA. With V trimmed by 7 bases and J by 8 bases, 5 bases remained unmatched. The CDR3 length is 11 residues. For the CDR3, the DNA is TGCAGCGGACAAACAGGGGATGAGCAGTTCTTC. The encoded protein is CSGQTGDEQFF.

The J gene is TRBJ2-1, the V gene TRBV13, with a possible D match to TRBD1 (6 bases). CDR1 and CDR2 (germline): PRHDT, FYEKMQ (reference sequence). The CDR3 totals 16 residues. V lost 5 bases to trimming and J lost 0 bases, with 14 bases between them. As DNA, the CDR3 is TGTGCCAGCAGCCCAATGGGCAGGGGCTCCTACAATGAGCAGTTCTTC. This gives the protein CASSPMGRGSYNEQFF.

The rearrangement uses TRBV5-4 and TRBJ2-7; 9 bases match TRBD2. The germline CDR1 and CDR2 sequences are SGHNT and YYREEE (reference sequence). The CDR3 spans 15 residues. V shed 6 bases and J 7 bases; nucleotides not matched to a gene: 14. The CDR3 nucleotides are TGTGCCAGCAAAATTACCGGGACTAGCACTGGGGAGCAGTACGTC. As protein: CASKITGTSTGEQYV.

This chain joins TRBV27 and TRBJ1-5, with D unresolved. There are 13 residues in the CDR3. Germline V CDR1 and CDR2: MNHEY, SMNVEV (reference sequence). V lost 3 bases, J lost 7 bases, and 10 bases lay in between. CDR3 region: CASSLGSEQPQHF. The CDR3 DNA reads TGTGCCAGCAGTTTGGGGTCGGAACAGCCCCAGCATTTT.

The CDR3 coding sequence is TGTGCCAGCAGTGAAGAGGGCAGGGGAAACACCATATATTTT. Translating it yields CASSEEGRGNTIYF. The chain uses TRBV25-1 and TRBJ1-3; D not certain. The CDR3 covers 14 residues. Germline V gives CDR1 MGHDK, CDR2 SYGVNS. Trimming shortened V by 2 bases and J by 4 bases, and 9 bases separated the two germline ends.

The rearrangement links TRBV20-1 to TRBJ1-1, with D possibly being TRBD1 (6 bases). The CDR3 is 9 amino acids. Trimming pared 6 bases from V and 11 bases from J, leaving 10 bases between. The germline CDR1 and CDR2 sequences are DFQATT and SNEGSKA (reference sequence). CDR3 residues: CSAQDRAFF. The CDR3 nucleotides read TGCAGTGCCCAAGACAGGGCTTTCTTT.

V is TRBV20-1 and J is TRBJ2-1; D could derive from TRBD1 or TRBD2 (5 bases each). The V and J ends lost 6 bases and 0 bases respectively, with 15 bases between them. The CDR3 is 15 residues long. Germline CDR1 and CDR2: DFQATT and SNEGSKA (reference sequence). CDR3: CSALRGFSSYNEQFF. The CDR3 bases are TGCAGTGCCTTACGGGGCTTTAGCTCCTACAATGAGCAGTTCTTC.

The rearrangement links TRBV20-1 to TRBJ1-5, with a weak D call TRBD1 (6 bases). Germline-derived CDR1 and CDR2 are DFQATT and SNEGSKA (reference sequence). The ends were cut back, 1 base at V and 0 bases at J, with 16 bases in the middle. The CDR3 sequence is 17 residues long. Here the CDR3 reads CSARGYRRGTSNQPQHF. CDR3 sequence (DNA): TGCAGTGCTAGAGGTTACCGGAGGGGGACTAGCAATCAGCCCCAGCATTTT.

This chain connects TRBV29-1 to TRBJ2-7; TRBD1 matches 9 bases. Trimming took 7 bases from V and 1 from J; bases not matched to a gene: 5. This CDR3 has 13 residues. Germline assignment: CDR1 SQVTM and CDR2 ANQGSEA. The CDR3 DNA reads TGCAGCGCCGGGACAGGGAGTTCCTACGAGCAGTACTTC. This translates into CSAGTGSSYEQYF.

This clonotype was seen just once. The chain recombines TRBV4-1 with TRBJ1-1; 8 bases match TRBD1. V shed 1 base, J shed 8 bases, and the junction held 9 bases outside the gene matches. CDR1 is MGHRA, CDR2 YSYEKL, per germline. This CDR3 has 15 residues. The chain's CDR3 is CASSQGLAQGGEAFF. DNA of the CDR3: TGCGCCAGCAGCCAAGGGCTTGCACAGGGGGGAGAAGCTTTCTTT.

V gene TRBV7-9 combines with J gene TRBJ2-1; the D gene is possibly TRBD2 (5 bases). CDR3 length: 12 residues. V was clipped by 3 bases and J by 7 bases, with 7 bases between them. Germline CDR1 SEHNR, CDR2 FQNEAQ (reference sequence). CDR3 DNA sequence: TGTGCCAGCAGCTTTACGGGGAATGAGCAGTTCTTC. Residues: CASSFTGNEQFF.

V gene TRBV13 combines with J gene TRBJ2-2; 9 bases are shared with TRBD1. Germline CDR1 and CDR2: PRHDT and FYEKMQ (reference sequence). This CDR3 is built from 16 residues. The V and J ends lost 5 bases and 3 bases, in that order; junction bases with no gene match: 7. The chain's CDR3 is CASSLSTGGYTGELFF. The CDR3 DNA reads as TGTGCCAGCAGCCTCTCCACAGGGGGCTACACCGGGGAGCTGTTTTTT.

The chain has TRBV30 and TRBJ1-5, with TRBD1 matching over 9 bases. Losses at the gene ends were 2 bases for V and 8 bases for J; bases not matched to a gene: 7. Germline-derived CDR1 and CDR2 are GTSNPN and SVGIG (reference sequence). This CDR3 spans 14 amino acids. CDR3 bases: TGTGCCTGGAGTCTACAGGGGGCATCGGAGCCCCAGCATTTT. Translated, it gives CAWSLQGASEPQHF.

CDR3 sequence (DNA): TGTGCCAGCAGCTTGTTCAATGAAAAACTGTTTTTT. Protein sequence: CASSLFNEKLFF. The chain combines TRBV5-6 with TRBJ1-4, with D hard to call. Trimming left V 1 base short and J 5 bases short, with 3 bases between. CDR1 is SGHDT, CDR2 YYEEEE, per germline. The CDR3 length is 12 residues.

The chain links TRBV27 to TRBJ2-1; weak D call: TRBD1 (6 bases). Germline V gene sequence: CDR1 MNHEY, CDR2 SMNVEV (reference sequence). The V end was cut by 5 bases, the J end by 8 bases, with 22 bases between. This CDR3 spans 16 amino acids. Here the CDR3 reads CASSQSKSWAGDEQFF. The CDR3 region has the DNA TGTGCCAGCAGTCAGTCAAAAAGTTGGGCAGGGGATGAGCAGTTCTTC.

The rearrangement joins TRBV2 to TRBJ2-7, with 7 bases fitting TRBD2. The length of the CDR3 is 15 residues. Looked up from germline, CDR1 is SNHLY and CDR2 is FYNNEI. Trimming took 6 bases from V and 3 from J; bases not matched to a gene: 11. The CDR3 is CASRAEERGFYEQYV. In nucleotides, the CDR3 is TGTGCCAGCAGGGCCGAGGAGCGGGGCTTCTACGAGCAGTACGTC.

This chain uses TRBV4-2 with TRBJ2-3; D is unresolved. The CDR3 totals 16 residues. Germline CDR1 is LGHNA and CDR2 is YNFKEQ. The V end lost 0 bases, the J end lost 6 bases, and 16 bases lay between the germline ends. The CDR3 coding sequence is TGTGCCAGCAGCCAAGATTTCCACTTCCCCCGCGATACGCAGTATTTT. Translating gives CASSQDFHFPRDTQYF.

This clonotype was seen only a few times. The V and J genes are TRBV7-9 and TRBJ1-1, with D maybe TRBD1 (5 bases). The germline V gene has CDR1 SEHNR and CDR2 FQNEAQ (reference sequence). Trimming shortened V by 3 bases and J by 1 base, and 9 bases separated the two germline ends. There are 14 residues in the CDR3. The DNA of the CDR3 is TGTGCCAGCAGCTTGGTCCAGGGGAACACTGAAGCTTTCTTT. Protein: CASSLVQGNTEAFF.

This chain connects TRBV5-1 to TRBJ2-3; a weak D match, TRBD1 (7 bases). The germline V gene has CDR1 SGHRS and CDR2 YFSETQ. The CDR3 is made up of 18 amino acids. Trimming left V 4 bases short and J 5 bases short, with 26 bases between. CDR3 residues: CASSAAVGTARRGDTQYF. In nucleotides, the CDR3 is TGCGCCAGCAGCGCTGCGGTCGGGACAGCGCGGCGGGGAGATACGCAGTATTTT.

The chain is built from TRBV12-3 or TRBV12-4 and TRBJ1-1; 9 bases fit TRBD1. V lost 7 bases to trimming and J lost 3 bases; unmatched junction nucleotides: 6. The CDR3 covers 14 residues. CDR3 amino acids: CASKPGTGYTEAFF. In nucleotides, the CDR3 is TGTGCCAGCAAACCCGGGACAGGGTACACTGAAGCTTTCTTT.

The genes are TRBV9 and TRBJ2-1, with 9 bases lining up with TRBD2. The CDR3 extends over 13 amino acids. Looked up from germline, CDR1 is SGDLS and CDR2 is YYNGEE. Germline trimming cut 5 bases from V and 6 bases from J; bases unmatched to any gene: 3. CDR3 nucleotides: TGTGCCAGCAGTGAACTAGCGGGCAATGAGCAGTTCTTC. It encodes CASSELAGNEQFF.